The clone carrying this T cell receptor (beta chain) was seen a handful of times. Its antigen remains unknown. The CDR3 sequence is 15 residues long. Germline V gene lookup returns CDR1 SEHNR and CDR2 FQNEAQ (reference sequence). V lost 5 bases to trimming and J lost 3 bases, with 17 bases between them. Unique molecular identifiers had been added to the TCR beta cDNA libraries. TCRdb reprocessed the PCR reads with MiXCR, giving one entry per CDR3 protein. Counted here are 740,000 or so distinct CDR3 sequences, about 57% occurring once; the ten biggest clones make up under 6%. The sample comes from a study of post-analysis software for immune sequencing data. Overall study findings and caveats: Five or six TRBV segments were more frequent in patients than controls; TRBV5-6, TRBV5-1 and TRBV20-1 belonged to this group.

This chain connects TRBV7-9 to TRBJ2-7; the D gene is possibly TRBD1 (6 bases). This receptor was taken from a girl aged 10 to 17 with multiple sclerosis. The source material was blood. The CDR3 spells CASSPSQRGSYEQYF. In DNA form, the CDR3 reads TGTGCCAGCAGCCCTAGCCAAAGGGGGAGCTACGAGCAGTACTTC.